This TCR beta chain was sequenced for a study of brain T cells in children with intractable seizures. Findings of the study overall: Only CDR3 sequence similarity suggested viral specificity, without known HCMV serostatus.

Time point here: blood from clinic visit 5 months post-surgery; TSC patient then seizure free. The sequenced cases were selected for having the highest brain T cell transcript signatures. Regarding this clone: Its antigen is not known.

Profiled with immunoSEQ multiplex PCR; TCRdb holds only in-frame clones, not every one. The repertoire consists of a few hundred thousand clones, with over 90% occurring once and the leading ten covering roughly 5.7%. Trimming stripped 5 bases from V and 3 bases from J, with 19 bases between. This CDR3 comprises 16 residues. Germline CDR1 is SGHVS and CDR2 is FQNEAQ. The V gene is TRBV7-8, the J gene TRBJ1-1; D perhaps matches TRBD1 (6 bases). This material consisted of peripheral blood, taken roughly 5 months after surgery. The source is a boy under three years old with tuberous sclerosis and intractable seizures. CDR3 sequence: CASSPRQGSADTEAFF. DNA for the CDR3: TGTGCCAGCAGCCCCCGGCAGGGGTCTGCGGACACTGAAGCTTTCTTT.